This is a list of T cell receptor beta chains from one sample in a study of cytomegalovirus exposure and HLA in healthy donors. The repertoire was sequenced with immunoSEQ multiplex PCR; TCRdb's copy has only in-frame clones and lacks some. The sample lists about 200,000 clones, around 80% occurring once. Material for sequencing was PBMCs. Every receptor here comes from a man under 40 in good health and CMV-seronegative. The CDR3 runs from the conserved cysteine through the conserved F or W. D genes are given only for firm matches. Clone size is not always given. Where it is, it says once, few, many or a class for expanded clones.

J | size | V | D | CDR3 | DNA
TRBJ1-4 | . | TRBV6-5 | . | CASSYSDTTNEKLFF | TGTGCCAGCAGTTACTCGGACACAACTAATGAAAAACTGTTTTTT
TRBJ1-2 | . | TRBV6-5 | . | CASSYSGRNYGYTF | TGTGCCAGCAGTTACTCCGGCAGGAACTATGGCTACACCTTC
TRBJ2-5 | . | TRBV5-4 | . | CASSQWTDQETQYF | TGTGCCAGCAGCCAATGGACTGACCAAGAGACCCAGTACTTC
TRBJ1-5 | . | TRBV7-9 | TRBD1 | CASSSDRNNQPQHF | TGTGCCAGCAGCTCGGACAGGAACAATCAGCCCCAGCATTTT
TRBJ1-2 | . | TRBV19 | TRBD1 | CASSTRYRGVEDYGYTF | TGTGCCAGTAGTACTAGGTACAGGGGGGTAGAGGACTATGGCTACACCTTC
TRBJ1-6 | few | TRBV6-1 | . | CASGTGSSYNSPLHF | TGTGCCAGCGGCACAGGGAGCTCCTATAATTCACCCCTCCACTTT
TRBJ2-2 | . | TRBV5-4 | . | CASSLRGSGELFF | TGTGCCAGCAGCTTAAGGGGGTCCGGGGAGCTGTTTTTT
TRBJ2-3 | . | TRBV6-1 | TRBD2 | CASSGRGSGGTDTQYF | TGTGCCAGCAGTGGTCGTGGGAGCGGGGGCACAGATACGCAGTATTTT
TRBJ1-3 | . | TRBV6-6 | . | CASSQTRAGNTIYF | TGTGCCAGCAGTCAGACTCGCGCGGGAAACACCATATATTTT
TRBJ2-2 | . | TRBV6-1 | . | CASSEVGTVTGELFF | TGTGCCAGCAGTGAGGTGGGGACTGTCACCGGGGAGCTGTTTTTT
TRBJ1-1 | . | TRBV28 | . | CASRSLRGAEAFF | TGTGCCAGCAGATCTCTCAGGGGCGCTGAAGCTTTCTTT
TRBJ2-1 | . | TRBV28 | TRBD1 | CASSGDRGGNEQFF | TGTGCCAGCAGTGGGGACAGGGGGGGGAATGAGCAGTTCTTC
TRBJ2-7 | . | TRBV28 | TRBD1 | CASKTPGQVLYEQYF | TGTGCCAGCAAGACCCCCGGACAGGTGCTTTACGAGCAGTACTTC
TRBJ1-2 | . | TRBV25-1 | TRBD1 | CASRDRGYGYTF | TGTGCCAGCAGAGACAGGGGTTATGGCTACACCTTC
TRBJ1-5 | . | TRBV4-1 | . | CASSFARTDYSNQPQHF | TGCGCCAGCAGCTTCGCCCGGACAGATTATAGCAATCAGCCCCAGCATTTT
TRBJ2-3 | few | TRBV7-2 | TRBD1 | CASSRTGTGFPSSTDTQYF | TGTGCCAGCAGCCGTACCGGGACAGGGTTTCCCTCTAGCACAGATACGCAGTATTTT
TRBJ2-7 | . | TRBV7-3 | TRBD1 | CASSTGTVPYEQYF | TGTGCCAGCAGCACCGGGACAGTCCCTTACGAGCAGTACTTC
TRBJ1-6 | once | TRBV7-9 | . | CASSLELGGAGNSPLHF | TGTGCCAGCAGCTTAGAATTAGGGGGGGCCGGCAATTCACCCCTCCACTTT
TRBJ1-1 | . | TRBV18 | TRBD1 | CASSPLGRGQVNTEAFF | TGTGCCAGCTCACCATTGGGCAGGGGGCAGGTGAACACTGAAGCTTTCTTT
TRBJ1-2 | . | TRBV5-1 | . | CASSPGGANYGYTF | TGCGCCAGCAGTCCTGGTGGAGCTAACTATGGCTACACCTTC
TRBJ2-7 | . | TRBV5-1 | . | CASSLPPGNEQYF | TGCGCCAGCAGCTTGCCCCCAGGGAACGAGCAGTACTTC
TRBJ1-2 | . | TRBV7-2 | . | CASSPRGGSGYTF | TGTGCCAGCAGCCCCAGAGGCGGGAGCGGCTACACCTTC
TRBJ1-3 | . | TRBV9 | TRBD1 | CASSPGQGYSGNTIYF | TGTGCCAGCAGCCCAGGACAGGGTTACTCTGGAAACACCATATATTTT
TRBJ2-1 | . | TRBV4-2 | TRBD2 | CASSQVTAGGLNEQFF | TGTGCCAGCAGCCAAGTTACAGCGGGGGGCCTTAATGAGCAGTTCTTC
TRBJ2-6 | . | TRBV4-2 | . | CASSQDVLSGASVLTF | TGTGCCAGCAGCCAAGATGTCCTCTCTGGGGCCAGCGTCCTGACTTTC
TRBJ1-5 | . | TRBV7-9 | TRBD1 | CASSSGTGPNQPQHF | TGTGCCAGCAGCTCCGGGACAGGGCCAAATCAGCCCCAGCATTTT
TRBJ2-1 | . | TRBV28 | . | CASSSLDLLNEQFF | TGTGCCAGCAGTTCTTTGGACTTGTTGAATGAGCAGTTCTTC
TRBJ2-1 | . | TRBV6-5 | . | CASRTDRSSYNEQFF | TGTGCCAGCAGGACGGACAGAAGCTCCTACAATGAGCAGTTCTTC
TRBJ2-2 | . | TRBV28 | . | CASSSGIANTGELFF | TGTGCCAGCAGTTCGGGTATCGCGAACACCGGGGAGCTGTTTTTT
TRBJ2-3 | . | TRBV6-5 | . | CASSYAESSDTQYF | TGTGCCAGCAGTTACGCGGAGAGCTCAGATACGCAGTATTTT
TRBJ1-4 | . | TRBV6-6 | . | CASSPTGWDEKLFF | TGTGCCAGCAGCCCGACGGGTTGGGATGAAAAACTGTTTTTT
TRBJ2-6 | . | TRBV5-1 | TRBD1 | CASVKGTAPSGANVLTF | TGCGCCAGCGTCAAAGGGACAGCCCCGTCTGGGGCCAACGTCCTGACTTTC
TRBJ2-2 | . | TRBV28 | TRBD1 | CASSLMLGTGYLSGELFF | TGTGCCAGCAGTTTAATGCTCGGGACAGGGTATCTTTCCGGGGAGCTGTTTTTT
TRBJ2-6 | few | TRBV6-1 | . | CASSEPLGGDSSGANVLTF | TGTGCCAGCAGTGAACCCCTAGGGGGAGACAGCTCTGGGGCCAACGTCCTGACTTTC
TRBJ2-7 | . | TRBV5-1 | TRBD1 | CASTPTGTYEQYF | TGCGCCAGCACCCCGACAGGGACCTACGAGCAGTACTTC
TRBJ1-3 | . | TRBV18 | . | CASSPTEGRSGNTIYF | TGTGCCAGCTCACCAACGGAGGGGCGGTCTGGAAACACCATATATTTT
TRBJ2-3 | . | TRBV2 | TRBD1 | CASSSPGQGRDTQYF | TGTGCCAGCAGTTCGCCGGGACAGGGTAGGGATACGCAGTATTTT
TRBJ2-1 | . | TRBV5-4 | . | CASSFYRVNNEQFF | TGTGCCAGCAGCTTTTACAGGGTAAACAATGAGCAGTTCTTC
TRBJ2-7 | . | TRBV6-1 | TRBD1 | CASSSRQGWEQYF | TGTGCCAGCAGCTCCCGACAGGGTTGGGAGCAGTACTTC
TRBJ2-7 | . | TRBV15 | . | CAVEVPYEQYF | TGTGCCGTGGAGGTACCCTACGAGCAGTACTTC
TRBJ2-5 | . | TRBV11-3 | . | CASRLQQGETQYF | TGTGCCAGCAGGCTTCAACAGGGAGAGACCCAGTACTTC
TRBJ2-1 | few | TRBV7-9 | . | CASSLVSVDYPYNEQFF | TGTGCCAGCAGCTTAGTTTCGGTTGATTACCCCTACAATGAGCAGTTCTTC
TRBJ2-7 | . | TRBV5-1 | TRBD2 | CASSLTLAGGPYEQYF | TGCGCCAGCAGCTTGACACTAGCGGGGGGGCCGTACGAGCAGTACTTC
TRBJ1-2 | . | TRBV28 | . | CASSLGVTGYLLYGYTF | TGTGCCAGCAGTTTGGGGGTAACAGGGTACCTCCTCTATGGCTACACCTTC
TRBJ2-1 | few | TRBV2 | TRBD1 | CASSWTGILYNEQFF | TGTGCCAGCAGCTGGACAGGGATCTTATACAATGAGCAGTTCTTC
TRBJ2-2 | . | TRBV19 | . | CASSKTGFRTGELFF | TGTGCCAGTAGTAAAACAGGGTTCCGCACCGGGGAGCTGTTTTTT
TRBJ2-7 | . | TRBV27 | . | CASSLRQFNYEQYF | TGTGCCAGCAGTCTACGACAGTTCAACTACGAGCAGTACTTC
TRBJ2-1 | . | TRBV14 | . | CASSVDLWAGEQFF | TGTGCCAGCAGTGTAGACTTGTGGGCGGGGGAGCAGTTCTTC